The 22 T cell receptor beta chains given below trace back to one sample, sequenced in a study of shared clonotypes between healthy human individuals. Libraries were prepared by immunoSEQ multiplex PCR; TCRdb keeps only in-frame clonotypes and omits some of them. The table lists about 480,000 clones, around 74% of them singletons. What was sequenced was PBMCs. The receptors here all came from a woman in her thirties or forties in good health. Some clones in this sample may be carry-over from other donors' samples.

This clone showed up many times. The chain is built from TRBV7-3 and TRBJ2-2; no reliable D call. V was shortened by 2 bases and J by 5 bases, with 15 bases between the two germline ends. This CDR3 has 16 amino acids. CDR1 and CDR2 from the germline V gene are SGHTA and FQGTGA. In DNA form, the CDR3 reads TGTGCCAGCAGCTTATACAAAAACACCGGGACCGGGGAGCTGTTTTTT. It yields the protein CASSLYKNTGTGELFF.

This clone was detected once. The CDR3 loop reads CASSHPGARGTEAFF. In nucleotides, the CDR3 is TGTGCCAGCAGCCACCCGGGAGCCAGAGGGACTGAAGCTTTCTTT. The chain combines TRBV5-6 with TRBJ1-1; D is ambiguous. Germline assignment: CDR1 SGHDT and CDR2 YYEEEE. The V end lost 4 bases, the J end lost 5 bases, and 18 bases lay between the germline ends. The CDR3 has 15 amino acids.

The chain recombines TRBV4-2 with TRBJ2-7; maybe TRBD2 (6 bases). The length of the CDR3 is 15 residues. The germline V gene has CDR1 LGHNA and CDR2 YNFKEQ. V was trimmed by 5 bases and J by 0 bases, leaving 14 bases between them. CDR3 sequence reads: CASSLGGASSYEQYF. Written as DNA, the CDR3 is TGTGCCAGCAGCTTAGGCGGGGCGAGCTCCTACGAGCAGTACTTC.

The J gene is TRBJ1-4, the V gene TRBV7-9, with 7 bases matching TRBD1. The CDR3 loop spans 17 amino acids. The trim removed 1 base at V and 8 bases at J, leaving 13 bases unmatched. Germline CDR1 reads SEHNR; CDR2 reads FQNEAQ (reference sequence). The CDR3 nucleotides are TGTGCCAGCAGCTTAGATGGCCGAGGGGGCGGAAAAGAAAAACTGTTTTTT. Protein sequence: CASSLDGRGGGKEKLFF.

V usage is TRBV18 and J usage is TRBJ2-7, with D uncertain. This CDR3 contains 15 residues. Trimming shortened V by 1 base and J by 6 bases, and 16 bases separated the two germline ends. The germline V gene encodes CDR1 KGHSH and CDR2 LQKENI. The CDR3 loop is CASSPLTGKVGEQYF. The CDR3 region has the DNA TGTGCCAGCTCACCACTCACGGGCAAAGTCGGCGAGCAGTACTTC.

This clone was counted between two and nine times. The J gene is TRBJ1-1, the V gene TRBV9; D call uncertain. The CDR3 contains 15 residues. CDR1 is SGDLS, CDR2 YYNGEE, per germline. Trimming stripped 4 bases from V and 0 bases from J, with 13 bases between. The CDR3, as DNA: TGTGCCAGCAGCCCATTTAGAGGCATGAACACTGAAGCTTTCTTT. This translates into CASSPFRGMNTEAFF.

The V call is TRBV18, the J call TRBJ2-1; 7 bases are a match to TRBD2. V shed 6 bases, J shed 3 bases, and the junction held 11 bases outside the gene matches. Per germline, CDR1 KGHSH and CDR2 LQKENI. CDR3 length: 16 amino acids. As DNA, the CDR3 is TGTGCCAGCTCGCCGGGGGGACTGAGCTTCTACAATGAGCAGTTCTTC. This encodes CASSPGGLSFYNEQFF.

This sequence joins TRBV2 and TRBJ2-1; no firm D call. V dropped 5 bases and J dropped 2 bases, with 16 bases sitting between them. The germline V gene encodes CDR1 SNHLY and CDR2 FYNNEI. The CDR3 is 16 residues long. The CDR3 region has the DNA TGTGCCAGCAGTTCCTACATCGCGCCAACCTACAATGAGCAGTTCTTC. Translating it yields CASSSYIAPTYNEQFF.

The gene calls are TRBV6-1 and TRBJ1-2; maybe TRBD1 (5 bases). Germline assignment: CDR1 MNHNS and CDR2 SASEGT. The CDR3 covers 15 residues. Trimming left V 7 bases short and J 2 bases short, with 17 bases between. The CDR3 sequence: CASTAIRAVNYGYTF. In DNA form, the CDR3 reads TGTGCCAGCACCGCAATCAGGGCGGTGAACTATGGCTACACCTTC.

In its sample, this clone was seen a few times. The V call is TRBV19, the J call TRBJ2-1; 7 positions match TRBD2. The V gene end was trimmed by 6 bases and the J gene end by 10 bases; junction bases not matched to a gene: 12. The CDR3 covers 14 residues. Germline-derived CDR1 and CDR2 are LNHDA and SQIVND (reference sequence). The CDR3 DNA sequence: TGTGCCAGTAGGTCCCCACTAGCGAGTTGGGAGCAGTTCTTC. Translated: CASRSPLASWEQFF.

The table lists this clone with a few counts. The J gene is TRBJ2-3, the V gene TRBV15; D gene ambiguous. V was trimmed by 1 base and J by 1 base, leaving 6 bases between them. Germline CDR1 reads LNHNV; CDR2 reads YYDKDF (reference sequence). CDR3 size: 14 residues. The CDR3 protein is CATSRGVRTDTQYF. The CDR3 coding sequence is TGTGCCACCAGCAGAGGAGTCCGCACAGATACGCAGTATTTT.

The chain carries TRBV6-5 and TRBJ1-6; possible D gene TRBD1, 6 bases. Germline V gene lookup returns CDR1 MNHEY and CDR2 SVGAGI. The V and J ends lost 6 bases and 7 bases respectively, with 13 bases between them. The CDR3 contains 14 residues. The CDR3: CASSPRGRNSPLHF. CDR3 nucleotides: TGTGCCAGCAGCCCCAGGGGCAGGAATTCACCCCTCCACTTT.

This clone was seen once. The chain recombines TRBV7-2 with TRBJ1-6, with no clear D. Trimming pared 1 base from V and 10 bases from J, leaving 14 bases between. The CDR3 contains 15 residues. The germline V gene encodes CDR1 SGHTA and CDR2 FQGNSA. This CDR3 reads CASSLVQTIDSPLHF. CDR3 bases: TGTGCCAGCAGCTTAGTGCAGACTATTGACTCACCCCTCCACTTT.

Of note for this clone: Compared with germline, one end of the junction differs, possibly owing to a read error. Other DNA sequences in this specimen translate into the identical CDR3. The V call is TRBV2, the J call TRBJ2-2; D call uncertain. This CDR3 is built from 13 residues. The germline V gene encodes CDR1 SNHLY and CDR2 FYNNEI. As DNA, the CDR3 is TGCGCCAGCAGTGATGATGCGACCGGGGAGCTGTTTTTT. Amino acid sequence: CASSDDATGELFF.

The chain carries TRBV29-1 and TRBJ1-1; no firm D call. CDR3 size: 12 residues. The germline gives CDR1 SQVTM, CDR2 ANQGSEA. Trimming took 1 base from V and 5 from J, leaving 8 bases between them. CDR3 loop: CSVEVSGTEAFF. The CDR3 coding sequence is TGCAGCGTTGAAGTGTCGGGGACTGAAGCTTTCTTT.

This clone was seen a single time. The CDR3 nucleotides are TGTGCCAGCAGCTTAGAGAGCACAGATACGCAGTATTTT. This sequence encodes CASSLESTDTQYF. This chain connects TRBV11-3 to TRBJ2-3; D not resolved. The germline gives CDR1 SGHNT, CDR2 YENEEA. CDR3 length: 13 amino acids. The V end lost 0 bases, the J end lost 0 bases, and 1 base lay between the germline ends.

This clone has only one observation. The V and J genes are TRBV10-3 and TRBJ2-1; TRBD1 matches 9 bases. The CDR3 covers 13 residues. The V segment lost 6 bases and the J segment 9 bases; nucleotides outside the gene matches: 6. Per germline, CDR1 ENHRY and CDR2 SYGVKD. Written as DNA, the CDR3 is TGTGCCATCAGCGCCGGGACAGGGACTGAGCAGTTCTTC. This translates into CAISAGTGTEQFF.

This clone occurred once. This chain's CDR3 is CASSQRHTGELFF. The CDR3, as DNA: TGCGCCAGCAGCCAACGACACACCGGGGAGCTGTTTTTT. The chain has TRBV4-3 and TRBJ2-2, with D unresolved. V lost 2 bases and J 3 bases, leaving 4 bases between the germline ends. The CDR3 covers 13 residues. The germline V gene has CDR1 LGHNA and CDR2 YSLEER.

J is TRBJ1-5 and V is TRBV4-1, with TRBD1 matching over 7 bases. Germline trimming cut 3 bases from V and 3 bases from J; bases unmatched to any gene: 5. The CDR3 length is 15 residues. Germline V gene sequence: CDR1 MGHRA, CDR2 YSYEKL. CDR3 coding DNA: TGCGCCAGCAGCCAGGAACAGGGGAACAATCAGCCCCAGCATTTT. Protein product: CASSQEQGNNQPQHF.

The rearrangement uses TRBV5-4 and TRBJ2-7, with a weak D call TRBD2 (7 bases). Germline V gives CDR1 SGHNT, CDR2 YYREEE (reference sequence). There are 15 residues in the CDR3. Trimming left V 3 bases short and J 4 bases short, with 17 bases between. The CDR3 nucleotides read TGTGCCAGCAGCTCAACATGGGGGGGCTTTTACGAGCAGTACTTC. Translating gives CASSSTWGGFYEQYF. The full variable domain, with the rest looked up from reference TRBV5-4 and TRBJ2-7, is ETGVTQSPTHLIKTRGQQVTLRCSSQSGHNTVSWYQQALGQGPQFIFQYYREEENGRGNFPPRFSGLQFPNYSSELNVNALELDDSALYLCASSSTWGGFYEQYFGPGTRLTVT.

This clone was found once. CDR3: CASSRGTGNYGYTF. The CDR3 DNA sequence: TGTGCCAGCAGCCGTGGGACAGGGAACTATGGCTACACCTTC. The rearrangement links TRBV7-9 to TRBJ1-2; 9 bases fit TRBD1. The germline CDR1 and CDR2 sequences are SEHNR and FQNEAQ (reference sequence). V shed 5 bases, J shed 2 bases, and the junction held 3 bases outside the gene matches. This CDR3 has 14 residues.

This chain uses TRBV11-3 with TRBJ2-6, with a tentative D call TRBD2 (6 bases). This CDR3 has 15 residues. V was pared by 1 base and J by 4 bases, with 8 bases between. CDR1 is SGHNT and CDR2 is YENEEA in the germline V gene. The CDR3 is CASSLGGTGANVLTF. As DNA, the CDR3 is TGTGCCAGCAGCTTAGGCGGGACCGGGGCCAACGTCCTGACTTTC.